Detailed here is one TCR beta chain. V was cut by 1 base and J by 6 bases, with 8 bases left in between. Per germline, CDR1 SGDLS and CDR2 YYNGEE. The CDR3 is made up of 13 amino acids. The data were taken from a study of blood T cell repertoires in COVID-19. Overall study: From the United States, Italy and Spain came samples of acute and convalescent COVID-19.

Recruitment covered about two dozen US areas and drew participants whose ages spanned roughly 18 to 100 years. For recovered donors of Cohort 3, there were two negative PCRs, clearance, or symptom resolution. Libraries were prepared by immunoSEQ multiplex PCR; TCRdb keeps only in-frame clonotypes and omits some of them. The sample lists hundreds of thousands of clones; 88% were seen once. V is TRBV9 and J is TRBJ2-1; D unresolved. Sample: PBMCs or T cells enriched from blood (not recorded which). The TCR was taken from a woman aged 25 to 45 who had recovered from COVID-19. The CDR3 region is CASSVMAFNEQFF. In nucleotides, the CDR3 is TGTGCCAGCAGCGTAATGGCTTTCAATGAGCAGTTCTTC. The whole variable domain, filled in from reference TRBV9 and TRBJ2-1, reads DSGVTQTPKHLITATGQRVTLRCSPRSGDLSVYWYQQSLDQGLQFLIQYYNGEERAKGNILERFSAQQFPDLHSELNLSSLELGDSALYFCASSVMAFNEQFFGPGTRLTVL.